The T cell receptor beta chain under discussion was sequenced for a study of T-cell memory formation after mild COVID-19. This CDR3 contains 17 residues. CDR1 is MGHRA, CDR2 YSYEKL, per germline. Between the trimmed V and J ends, which lost 1 base and 3 bases, there was a span of 15 bases. This clonotype has a handful of counts. One entry per CDR3 protein, called by TCRdb with MiXCR from the 5' RACE reads. The data show about 430,000 distinct CDR3 sequences, approximately 24% seen once. This rearrangement joins TRBV4-1 to TRBJ1-4; TRBD1 might be the D (6 bases). The receptor's source is an adult woman who had mild COVID-19 (a few samples of this study predate the infection). Cell type and time point are not known. The specimen sequenced was PBMCs or a T cell subset sorted from them (not recorded which). CDR3 nucleotides: TGCGCCAGCAGCCAAGCTCCCACAGGGCCAGCTAATGAAAAACTGTTTTTT. It translates to CASSQAPTGPANEKLFF.